The 28 T cell receptor beta chains listed next were all sequenced from one sample in a study of T cell responses to AZD1222 COVID-19 vaccine. The data were produced by immunoSEQ multiplex PCR, yet TCRdb's version contains in-frame clones alone and is incomplete. There are 85,000 to 130,000 clones in the sample; over 75% occur only once, and less than 9.5% lies in the top ten. Specimen: peripheral blood, collected on day 0 of AZD1222 vaccination. These receptors were taken from an adult in good health.

In its sample, this clone was seen once. The rearrangement links TRBV7-8 to TRBJ1-6, with a possible D match to TRBD1 (6 bases). The CDR3 is 17 residues long. V lost 0 bases to trimming and J lost 7 bases, with 16 bases between them. Looked up from germline, CDR1 is SGHVS and CDR2 is FQNEAQ. The chain's CDR3 is CASSLAYGGQRNSPLHF. The DNA for the CDR3 is TGTGCCAGCAGCTTAGCGTATGGTGGACAGCGGAATTCACCCCTCCACTTT.

This chain joins TRBV2 and TRBJ2-2, with no clear D. Per the germline V gene, CDR1 is SNHLY and CDR2 is FYNNEI. The CDR3 is 11 amino acids. V lost 8 bases, J lost 3 bases, and 4 bases lay in between. CDR3 sequence reads: CASLYTGELFF. Written as DNA, the CDR3 is TGTGCCAGCCTTTACACCGGGGAGCTGTTTTTT.

V gene TRBV5-4 combines with J gene TRBJ2-6, with D uncertain. Trimming stripped 4 bases from V and 2 bases from J, with 13 bases between. Germline V lookup: CDR1 SGHNT, CDR2 YYREEE (reference sequence). The CDR3 extends over 16 amino acids. The CDR3 nucleotides read TGTGCCAGCAGCCCCCTATCGTCCACTGGGGCCAACGTCCTGACTTTC. It yields the protein CASSPLSSTGANVLTF. Complete variable domain (other parts from reference TRBV5-4 and TRBJ2-6): ETGVTQSPTHLIKTRGQQVTLRCSSQSGHNTVSWYQQALGQGPQFIFQYYREEENGRGNFPPRFSGLQFPNYSSELNVNALELDDSALYLCASSPLSSTGANVLTFGAGSRLTVL.

The chain links TRBV24-1 to TRBJ2-7; 9 positions agree with TRBD2. Losses at the gene ends were 5 bases for V and 6 bases for J; bases not matched to a gene: 10. The CDR3 spans 15 residues. Germline CDR1 and CDR2: KGHDR and SFDVKD. Written as DNA, the CDR3 is TGTGCCACCAGTGGGGGTAGCGGGAGATCCAGCGAGCAGTACTTC. Encoded protein: CATSGGSGRSSEQYF.

The V call is TRBV9, the J call TRBJ2-7; TRBD2 aligns across 7 bases. The CDR3 spans 16 residues. Germline CDR1 SGDLS, CDR2 YYNGEE. The junction had 15 bases not matched to a gene; V was cut back by 2 bases and J by 7 bases. The CDR3 loop is CASSVLPGGGFGEQYF. CDR3 in DNA: TGTGCCAGCAGCGTCCTCCCGGGAGGTGGATTTGGGGAGCAGTACTTC. The complete variable domain, with remaining parts taken from reference TRBV9 and TRBJ2-7, reads DSGVTQTPKHLITATGQRVTLRCSPRSGDLSVYWYQQSLDQGLQFLIQYYNGEERAKGNILERFSAQQFPDLHSELNLSSLELGDSALYFCASSVLPGGGFGEQYFGPGTRLTVT.

The chain couples TRBV18 to TRBJ1-1; D remains ambiguous. Per the germline V gene, CDR1 is KGHSH and CDR2 is LQKENI. Trimming pared 5 bases from V and 6 bases from J, leaving 19 bases between. The CDR3 consists of 15 residues. The DNA of the CDR3 is TGTGCCAGCTCAACCGGTTCTTCGGGGTGGTCTGAAGCTTTCTTT. It encodes CASSTGSSGWSEAFF. The whole variable domain, filled in from reference TRBV18 and TRBJ1-1, reads NAGVMQNPRHLVRRRGQEARLRCSPMKGHSHVYWYRQLPEEGLKFMVYLQKENIIDESGMPKERFSAEFPKEGPSILRIQQVVRGDSAAYFCASSTGSSGWSEAFFGQGTRLTVV.

With respect to this clone: At one of its ends the junction is not consistent with the germline gene, which may arise from a read error. The chain is built from TRBV30 and TRBJ1-1; 10 positions match TRBD1. CDR1 and CDR2 from the germline V gene are GTSNPN and SVGIG (reference sequence). This CDR3 comprises 13 residues. CDR3 in amino acids: CAGRQGANTEAFF. The CDR3 DNA follows: TGTGCCGGGAGACAGGGGGCGAACACTGAAGCTTTCTTT.

The CDR3 bases are TGTGCCAGCAGTTTGGGACCTCTAGTCGCTAACTATGGCTACACCTTC. Protein product: CASSLGPLVANYGYTF. This rearrangement joins TRBV6-2 or TRBV6-3 to TRBJ1-2; TRBD1 is a possible D gene (5 bases). V was cut by 4 bases and J by 0 bases, with 15 bases left in between. The germline gives CDR1 MNHEY, CDR2 SVGEGT. The CDR3 is 16 residues long.

This chain joins TRBV7-9 and TRBJ2-1; 8 bases line up with TRBD1. CDR3 length: 13 amino acids. The junction had 3 bases not matched to a gene; V was cut back by 5 bases and J by 6 bases. Germline V gives CDR1 SEHNR, CDR2 FQNEAQ (reference sequence). CDR3 DNA: TGTGCCAGCAGCAAAACAGGGGGCAATGAGCAGTTCTTC. It translates to CASSKTGGNEQFF.

The rearrangement joins TRBV28 to TRBJ1-6, with no clear D. The CDR3 runs to 12 residues. The V end was cut by 4 bases, the J end by 2 bases, with 0 bases between. Germline V gene lookup returns CDR1 MDHEN and CDR2 SYDVKM. The CDR3 loop is CASSSYNSPLHF. The CDR3 DNA sequence: TGTGCCAGCAGTTCCTATAATTCACCCCTCCACTTT.

The chain combines TRBV6-2 or TRBV6-3 with TRBJ1-1; no definite D call. Trimming shortened V by 2 bases and J by 5 bases, and 6 bases separated the two germline ends. Germline-derived CDR1 and CDR2 are MNHEY and SVGEGT. The CDR3 spans 12 residues. CDR3 in amino acids: CASSYRDTEAFF. The CDR3 DNA reads as TGTGCCAGCAGTTACAGGGATACTGAAGCTTTCTTT.

This chain connects TRBV4-3 to TRBJ1-2, with a possible D match to TRBD1 (6 bases). Germline V gene lookup returns CDR1 LGHNA and CDR2 YSLEER. The CDR3 is made up of 14 amino acids. Trimming took 1 base from V and 4 from J, leaving 10 bases between them. The CDR3 nucleotides are TGCGCCAGCAGCCAAGTTCTAGGGGGCTATGGCTACACCTTC. Translated: CASSQVLGGYGYTF.

This clone was seen only once. The J gene is TRBJ2-7, the V gene TRBV28; D uncertain. The germline V gene encodes CDR1 MDHEN and CDR2 SYDVKM. The CDR3 spans 15 residues. Deletions cut 2 bases from V and 0 bases from J, with 11 bases between. The CDR3 DNA reads TGTGCCAGCAGTTTAGAGGCCTCGCTCTCCTACGAGCAGTACTTC. Translating gives CASSLEASLSYEQYF.

This clone was seen once. V is TRBV3-1 (or the pseudogene TRBV3-2) and J is TRBJ2-7; D gene uncertain. The germline gives CDR1 LGHDT, CDR2 YNNKEL (reference sequence). V lost 1 base, J lost 4 bases, and 5 bases lay in between. This CDR3 is built from 12 residues. CDR3 residues: CASSQARYEQYF. CDR3 bases: TGTGCCAGCAGCCAAGCCCGATACGAGCAGTACTTC.

This clone occurred a few times. The genes are TRBV27 and TRBJ1-5; D is ambiguous. Trimming removed 3 bases at V and 5 bases at J, with 8 bases between. The CDR3 has 13 amino acids. Per the germline V gene, CDR1 is MNHEY and CDR2 is SMNVEV (reference sequence). Written as DNA, the CDR3 is TGTGCCAGCAGTTTCGACAAAGATCAGCCCCAGCATTTT. Amino acid sequence: CASSFDKDQPQHF.

This chain connects TRBV11-3 to TRBJ2-1; D is ambiguous. Trimming cost V 0 bases and J 2 bases, with 35 bases left between them. The CDR3 totals 24 residues. Germline values: CDR1 SGHNT, CDR2 YENEEA. DNA of the CDR3: TGTGCCAGCAGCTTAGATGGAGTCTCACTTCCGGTTTATCAATGGGTCCTGGCCTACAATGAGCAGTTCTTC. This translates into CASSLDGVSLPVYQWVLAYNEQFF.

The chain couples TRBV6-6 to TRBJ1-5, with D possibly being TRBD1 (5 bases). Trimming cost V 5 bases and J 0 bases, with 17 bases left between them. The CDR3 loop spans 17 amino acids. Germline V gene sequence: CDR1 MNHNY, CDR2 SVGAGI (reference sequence). The chain's CDR3 is CASSPRAGSNSNQPQHF. The CDR3 region has the DNA TGTGCCAGCAGTCCGAGGGCAGGGAGCAATAGCAATCAGCCCCAGCATTTT.

V gene TRBV28 combines with J gene TRBJ1-4, with D hard to call. V lost 3 bases to trimming and J lost 0 bases, with 11 bases between them. CDR3 length: 16 amino acids. Per the germline V gene, CDR1 is MDHEN and CDR2 is SYDVKM. Here the CDR3 reads CASSLMTLATNEKLFF. DNA of the CDR3: TGTGCCAGCAGTTTGATGACGCTTGCAACTAATGAAAAACTGTTTTTT.

The rearrangement links TRBV19 to TRBJ1-2, with D perhaps matching TRBD1 (6 bases). Germline V gene sequence: CDR1 LNHDA, CDR2 SQIVND (reference sequence). The length of the CDR3 is 16 residues. V lost 2 bases to trimming and J lost 3 bases, with 16 bases between them. The CDR3 DNA follows: TGTGCCAGTAGTATATCGGGGGCCCGCAGGGACTATGGCTACACCTTC. Amino acid sequence: CASSISGARRDYGYTF. Supplemented by reference TRBV19 and TRBJ1-2, the full variable domain reads DGGITQSPKYLFRKEGQNVTLSCEQNLNHDAMYWYRQDPGQGLRLIYYSQIVNDFQKGDIAEGYSVSREKKESFPLTVTSAQKNPTAFYLCASSISGARRDYGYTFGSGTRLTVV.

The chain has TRBV19 and TRBJ2-5; D not resolved. Germline V gene sequence: CDR1 LNHDA, CDR2 SQIVND (reference sequence). This CDR3 region has 11 residues. V gave up 5 bases and J gave up 5 bases, with 6 bases separating them. The CDR3 region has the DNA TGTGCCAGTAGTGATGGGGAGACCCAGTACTTC. It encodes CASSDGETQYF.

The chain couples TRBV28 to TRBJ2-7; D is undetermined. The length of the CDR3 is 15 residues. Trimming removed 2 bases from V and 0 bases from J, with 11 bases in between. The germline V gene encodes CDR1 MDHEN and CDR2 SYDVKM. CDR3: CASSLKRPYSYEQYF. The CDR3 DNA reads TGTGCCAGCAGTTTAAAGCGCCCTTACTCCTACGAGCAGTACTTC.

The chain employs TRBV6-5 and TRBJ1-1; D is perhaps TRBD1 (6 bases). V was clipped by 6 bases and J by 11 bases, with 19 bases between them. The CDR3 has 13 amino acids. In germline, CDR1 is MNHEY, CDR2 SVGAGI. CDR3 DNA: TGTGCCAGCAGGACCGCCAGGGGTAAATTGGCTTTCTTT. Translation gives CASRTARGKLAFF.

This CDR3 is CASSQDPAGQRNTEAFF. CDR3 in DNA: TGCGCCAGCAGCCAAGATCCCGCGGGACAGCGGAACACTGAAGCTTTCTTT. The rearrangement joins TRBV4-3 to TRBJ1-1; 7 bases align to TRBD1. The V gene's germline CDR1 is LGHNA and CDR2 YSLEER. CDR3 length equals 17 residues. Trimming took 0 bases from V and 1 from J; bases not matched to a gene: 8.

This chain links TRBV6-6 with TRBJ1-1; no reliable D call. This CDR3 region has 11 residues. Trimming stripped 6 bases from V and 1 base from J, with 3 bases between. Germline V CDR1 and CDR2: MNHNY, SVGAGI (reference sequence). CDR3 in amino acids: CASRWNTEAFF. In nucleotides, the CDR3 is TGTGCCAGCAGGTGGAACACTGAAGCTTTCTTT.

The chain uses TRBV2 and TRBJ1-2, with TRBD1 as a possible D gene (6 bases). Germline V lookup: CDR1 SNHLY, CDR2 FYNNEI. The CDR3 has 13 amino acids. Trimming removed 6 bases at V and 3 bases at J, with 11 bases between. CDR3 region: CASSSRQDYGYTF. CDR3 in DNA: TGTGCCAGCAGCTCACGACAGGACTATGGCTACACCTTC. Full variable domain (outside the CDR3, taken from reference TRBV2 and TRBJ1-2): EPEVTQTPSHQVTQMGQEVILRCVPISNHLYFYWYRQILGQKVEFLVSFYNNEISEKSEIFDDQFSVERPDGSNFTLKIRSTKLEDSAMYFCASSSRQDYGYTFGSGTRLTVV.

Only one count was recorded for this clone. The rearrangement uses TRBV6-5 and TRBJ1-2; D might be TRBD1 (5 bases). Germline loops: CDR1 MNHEY, CDR2 SVGAGI. Between the trimmed V and J ends, which lost 5 bases and 6 bases, there was a span of 10 bases. The length of the CDR3 is 12 residues. DNA for the CDR3: TGTGCCAGCAGTAGGGGACGTGATGGCTACACCTTC. Its translation: CASSRGRDGYTF.

This clone has a single count. An end of the junction differs from the germline gene, which may be a read error. This chain uses TRBV9 with TRBJ2-2; unclear D gene. Germline CDR1 SGDLS, CDR2 YYNGEE. There are 14 residues in the CDR3. CDR3 loop: CASSVVLNIGELFF. The CDR3 region has the DNA TGTGCCAGCAGCGTAGTATTGAACATCGGGGAGCTGTTTTTT.

V usage is TRBV25-1 and J usage is TRBJ2-3; 13 bases are a match to TRBD2. Germline V lookup: CDR1 MGHDK, CDR2 SYGVNS. The CDR3 is 15 residues long. The ends lost 7 bases at V and 3 bases at J; junction bases unmatched: 4. The CDR3 spells CASMGLAGRTDTQYF. The CDR3 coding sequence is TGTGCCAGCATGGGACTAGCGGGAAGGACAGATACGCAGTATTTT. The whole variable domain, remainder taken from reference TRBV25-1 and TRBJ2-3, is EADIYQTPRYLVIGTGKKITLECSQTMGHDKMYWYQQDPGMELHLIHYSYGVNSTEKGDLSSESTVSRIRTEHFPLTLESARPSHTSQYLCASMGLAGRTDTQYFGPGTRLTVL.